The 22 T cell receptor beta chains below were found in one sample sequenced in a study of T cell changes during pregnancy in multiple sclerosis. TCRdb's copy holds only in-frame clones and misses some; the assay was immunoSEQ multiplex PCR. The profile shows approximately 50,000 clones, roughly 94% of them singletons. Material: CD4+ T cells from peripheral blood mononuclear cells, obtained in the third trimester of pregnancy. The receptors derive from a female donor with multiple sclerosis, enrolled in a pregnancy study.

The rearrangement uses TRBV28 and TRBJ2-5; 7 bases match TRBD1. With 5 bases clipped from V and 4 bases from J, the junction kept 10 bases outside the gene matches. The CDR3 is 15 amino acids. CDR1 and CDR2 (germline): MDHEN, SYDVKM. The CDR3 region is CASSPPVTGLETQYF. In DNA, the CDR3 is TGTGCCAGCAGTCCCCCGGTGACAGGGCTAGAGACCCAGTACTTC. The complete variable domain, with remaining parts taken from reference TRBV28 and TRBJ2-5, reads DVKVTQSSRYLVKRTGEKVFLECVQDMDHENMFWYRQDPGLGLRLIYFSYDVKMKEKGDIPEGYSVSREKKERFSLILESASTNQTSMYLCASSPPVTGLETQYFGPGTRLLVL.

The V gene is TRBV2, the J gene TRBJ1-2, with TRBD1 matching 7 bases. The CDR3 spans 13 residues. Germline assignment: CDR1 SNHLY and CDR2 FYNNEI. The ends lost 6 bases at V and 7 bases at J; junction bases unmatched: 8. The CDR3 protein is CASRGDSLSGYTF. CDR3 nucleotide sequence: TGTGCCAGCAGGGGGGACAGTTTAAGTGGCTACACCTTC.

The chain's CDR3 is CASSAGGTQTEAFF. The DNA for the CDR3 is TGTGCCAGCAGTGCTGGGGGCACTCAGACTGAAGCTTTCTTT. The chain couples TRBV6-1 to TRBJ1-1; D might be TRBD1 (6 bases). The V gene lost 4 bases and the J gene lost 5 bases, with 14 bases spanning the gap. CDR1 MNHNS and CDR2 SASEGT come from the germline V gene. The CDR3 has 14 amino acids.

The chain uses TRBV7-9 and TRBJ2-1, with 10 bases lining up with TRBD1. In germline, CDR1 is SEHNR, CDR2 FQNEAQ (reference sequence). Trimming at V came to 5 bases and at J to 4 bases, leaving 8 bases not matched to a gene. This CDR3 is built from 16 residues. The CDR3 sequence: CASSPFRDRGYNEQFF. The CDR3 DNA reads TGTGCCAGCAGCCCGTTTAGGGACAGGGGATACAATGAGCAGTTCTTC.

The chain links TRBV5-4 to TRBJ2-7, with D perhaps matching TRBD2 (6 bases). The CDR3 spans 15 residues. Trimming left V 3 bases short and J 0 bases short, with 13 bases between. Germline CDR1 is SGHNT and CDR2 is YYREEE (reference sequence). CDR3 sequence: CASSSRDSYSYEQYF. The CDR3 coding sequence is TGTGCCAGCAGCTCCCGGGACTCCTACTCCTACGAGCAGTACTTC. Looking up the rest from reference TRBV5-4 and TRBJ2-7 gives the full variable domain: ETGVTQSPTHLIKTRGQQVTLRCSSQSGHNTVSWYQQALGQGPQFIFQYYREEENGRGNFPPRFSGLQFPNYSSELNVNALELDDSALYLCASSSRDSYSYEQYFGPGTRLTVT.

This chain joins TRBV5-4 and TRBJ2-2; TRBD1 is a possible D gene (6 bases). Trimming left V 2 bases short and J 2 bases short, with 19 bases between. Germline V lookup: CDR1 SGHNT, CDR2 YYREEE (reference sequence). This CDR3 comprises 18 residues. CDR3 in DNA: TGTGCCAGCAGCTTCTTCGGACAGTCAAAGGGAAACACCGGGGAGCTGTTTTTT. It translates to CASSFFGQSKGNTGELFF.

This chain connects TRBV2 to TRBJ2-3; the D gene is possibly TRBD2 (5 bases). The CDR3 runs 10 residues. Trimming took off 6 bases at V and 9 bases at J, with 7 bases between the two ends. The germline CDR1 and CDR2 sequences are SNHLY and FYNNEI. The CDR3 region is CASRRETQYF. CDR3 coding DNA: TGTGCCAGCAGAAGGGAGACGCAGTATTTT.

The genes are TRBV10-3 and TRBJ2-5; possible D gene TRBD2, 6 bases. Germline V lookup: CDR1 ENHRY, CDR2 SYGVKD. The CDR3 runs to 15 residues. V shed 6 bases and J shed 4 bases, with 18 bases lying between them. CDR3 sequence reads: CAISLLEGQGETQYF. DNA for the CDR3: TGTGCCATCAGCCTCTTGGAGGGGCAGGGAGAGACCCAGTACTTC.

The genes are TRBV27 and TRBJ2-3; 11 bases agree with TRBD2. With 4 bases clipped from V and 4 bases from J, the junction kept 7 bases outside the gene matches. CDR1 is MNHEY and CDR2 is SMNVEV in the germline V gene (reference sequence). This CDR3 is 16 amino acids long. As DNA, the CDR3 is TGTGCCAGCAGTTCACCGGGACTAGCGGATGCAGATACGCAGTATTTT. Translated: CASSSPGLADADTQYF.

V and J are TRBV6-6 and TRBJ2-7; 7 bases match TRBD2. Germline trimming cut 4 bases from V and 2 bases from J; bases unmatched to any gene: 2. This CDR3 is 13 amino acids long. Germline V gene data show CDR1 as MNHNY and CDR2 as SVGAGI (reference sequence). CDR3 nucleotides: TGTGCCAGCAGTTCGGGGGGTCCCTACGAGCAGTACTTC. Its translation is CASSSGGPYEQYF.

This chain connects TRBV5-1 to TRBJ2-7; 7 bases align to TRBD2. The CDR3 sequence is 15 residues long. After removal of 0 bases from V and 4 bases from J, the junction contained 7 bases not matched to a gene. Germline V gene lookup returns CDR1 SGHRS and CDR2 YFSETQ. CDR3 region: CASSLGSGSPYEQYF. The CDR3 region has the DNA TGCGCCAGCAGCTTGGGTAGCGGGTCCCCATACGAGCAGTACTTC.

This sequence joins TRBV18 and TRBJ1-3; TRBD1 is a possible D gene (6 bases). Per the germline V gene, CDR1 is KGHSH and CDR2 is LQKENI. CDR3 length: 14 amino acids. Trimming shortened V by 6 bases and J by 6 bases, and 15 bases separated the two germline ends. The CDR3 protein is CASSLRQDINTIYF. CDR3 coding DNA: TGTGCCAGCTCCCTCAGACAGGATATAAACACCATATATTTT.

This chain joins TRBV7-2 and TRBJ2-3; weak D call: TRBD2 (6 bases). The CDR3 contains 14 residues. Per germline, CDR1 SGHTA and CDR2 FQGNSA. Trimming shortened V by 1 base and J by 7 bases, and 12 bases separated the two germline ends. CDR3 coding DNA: TGTGCCAGCAGCTTAGTAGCGGCTCTGAATACGCAGTATTTT. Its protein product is CASSLVAALNTQYF.

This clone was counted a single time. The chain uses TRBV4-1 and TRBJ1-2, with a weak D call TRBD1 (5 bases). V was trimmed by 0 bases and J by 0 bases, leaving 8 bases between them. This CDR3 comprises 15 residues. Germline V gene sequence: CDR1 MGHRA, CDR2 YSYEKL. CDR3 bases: TGCGCCAGCAGCCAAGAACAGGTAGCTAACTATGGCTACACCTTC. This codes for CASSQEQVANYGYTF.

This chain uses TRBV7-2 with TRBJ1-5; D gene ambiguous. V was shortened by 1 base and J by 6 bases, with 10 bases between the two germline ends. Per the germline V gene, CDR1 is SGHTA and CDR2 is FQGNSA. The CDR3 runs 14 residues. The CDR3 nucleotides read TGTGCCAGCAGCTTAGGTTCTCCAGGTCAGCCCCAGCATTTT. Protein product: CASSLGSPGQPQHF.

Here the CDR3 DNA reads TGTGCCAGCAGTTATGCGACTAGCGGGGGGCAAGAGACCCAGTACTTC. As protein: CASSYATSGGQETQYF. The chain links TRBV6-5 to TRBJ2-5; the match to TRBD2 covers 13 bases. CDR1 MNHEY and CDR2 SVGAGI come from the germline V gene. V shed 3 bases, J shed 2 bases, and the junction held 3 bases outside the gene matches. This CDR3 spans 16 amino acids.

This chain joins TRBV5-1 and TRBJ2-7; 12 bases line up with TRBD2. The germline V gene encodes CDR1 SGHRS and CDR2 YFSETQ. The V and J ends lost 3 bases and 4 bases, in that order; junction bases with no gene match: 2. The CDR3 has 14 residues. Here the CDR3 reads CASSYGLAGYEQYF. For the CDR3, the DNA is TGCGCCAGCAGCTACGGACTAGCGGGATACGAGCAGTACTTC.

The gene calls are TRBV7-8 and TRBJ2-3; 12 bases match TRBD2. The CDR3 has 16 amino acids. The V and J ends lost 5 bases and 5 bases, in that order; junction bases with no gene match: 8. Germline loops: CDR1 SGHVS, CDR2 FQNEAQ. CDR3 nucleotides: TGTGCCAGCAGCGTAACTAGCGGGAGGAAGGAAGATACGCAGTATTTT. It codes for CASSVTSGRKEDTQYF.

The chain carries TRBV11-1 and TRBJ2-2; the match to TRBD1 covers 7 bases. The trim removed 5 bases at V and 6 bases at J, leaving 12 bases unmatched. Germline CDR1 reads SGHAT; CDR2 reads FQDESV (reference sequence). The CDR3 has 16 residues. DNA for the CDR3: TGTGCCAGCAGCACTCGAACAGGGGAAGGCGCCGGGGAGCTGTTTTTT. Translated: CASSTRTGEGAGELFF.

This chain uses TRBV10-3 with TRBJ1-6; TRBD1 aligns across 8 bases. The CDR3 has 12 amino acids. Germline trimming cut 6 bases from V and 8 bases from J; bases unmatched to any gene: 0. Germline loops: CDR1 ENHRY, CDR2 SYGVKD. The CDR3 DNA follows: TGTGCCATCAGGGACAGGGATTCACCCCTCCACTTT. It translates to CAIRDRDSPLHF.

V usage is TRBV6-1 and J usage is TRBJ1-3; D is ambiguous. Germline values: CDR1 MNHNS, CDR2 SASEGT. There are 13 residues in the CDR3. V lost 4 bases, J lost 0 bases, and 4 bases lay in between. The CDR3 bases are TGTGCCAGCAGTGCCAACTCTGGAAACACCATATATTTT. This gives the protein CASSANSGNTIYF.

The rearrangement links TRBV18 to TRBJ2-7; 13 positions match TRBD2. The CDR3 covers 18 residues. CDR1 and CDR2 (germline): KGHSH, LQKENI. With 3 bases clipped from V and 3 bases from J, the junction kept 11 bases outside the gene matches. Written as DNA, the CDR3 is TGTGCCAGCTCACCCTTCGGACTAGCGGGAGATGGTATCTACGAGCAGTACTTC. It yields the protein CASSPFGLAGDGIYEQYF.